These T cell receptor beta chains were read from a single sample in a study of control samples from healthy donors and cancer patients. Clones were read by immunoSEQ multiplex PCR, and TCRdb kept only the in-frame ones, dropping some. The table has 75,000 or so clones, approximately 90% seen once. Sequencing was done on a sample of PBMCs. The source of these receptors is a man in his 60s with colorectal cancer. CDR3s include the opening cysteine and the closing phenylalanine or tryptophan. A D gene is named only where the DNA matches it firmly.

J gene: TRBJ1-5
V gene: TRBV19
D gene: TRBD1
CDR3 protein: CASSGDRSSAQHF
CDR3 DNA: TGTGCCAGTAGCGGGGACAGGAGTTCGGCCCAGCATTTT

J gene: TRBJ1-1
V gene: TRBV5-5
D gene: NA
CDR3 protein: CASSAEFNTEAFF
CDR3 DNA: TGTGCCAGCAGCGCAGAGTTTAACACTGAAGCTTTCTTT

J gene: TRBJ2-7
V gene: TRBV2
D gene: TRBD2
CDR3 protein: CASSEAGSGGPSYEQYF
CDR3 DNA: TGTGCCAGCAGTGAAGCGGGTAGCGGGGGACCCTCCTACGAGCAGTACTTC

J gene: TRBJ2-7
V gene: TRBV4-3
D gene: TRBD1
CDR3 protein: CASSQDSTGTGTYEQYF
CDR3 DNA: TGCGCCAGCAGCCAAGACTCAACCGGGACAGGGACCTACGAGCAGTACTTC

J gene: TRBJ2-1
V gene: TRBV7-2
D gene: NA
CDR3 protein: CASSSQAYSYNEQFF
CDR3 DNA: TGTGCCAGCAGCTCCCAGGCTTACTCCTACAATGAGCAGTTCTTC

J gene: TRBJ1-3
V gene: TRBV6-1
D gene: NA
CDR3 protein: CASSEAGQHGNTIYF
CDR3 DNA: TGTGCCAGCAGTGAAGCAGGACAGCATGGAAACACCATATATTTT

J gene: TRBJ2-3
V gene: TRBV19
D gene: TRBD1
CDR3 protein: CASSPGWGQVGTDTQYF
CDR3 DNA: TGTGCCAGTAGTCCCGGGTGGGGACAGGTAGGAACAGATACGCAGTATTTT

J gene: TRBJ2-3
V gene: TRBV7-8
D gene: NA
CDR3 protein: CASSPLSLSTDTQYF
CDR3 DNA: TGTGCCAGCAGCCCCCTCTCCCTTAGCACAGATACGCAGTATTTT

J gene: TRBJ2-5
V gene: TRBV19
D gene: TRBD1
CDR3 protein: CASSIGAGGLQETQYF
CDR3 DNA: TGTGCCAGTAGTATTGGAGCAGGGGGTCTGCAAGAGACCCAGTACTTC

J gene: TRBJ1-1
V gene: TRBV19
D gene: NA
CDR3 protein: CASTSHRWKTEAFF
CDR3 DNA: TGTGCCAGTACGTCCCATCGGTGGAAAACTGAAGCTTTCTTT

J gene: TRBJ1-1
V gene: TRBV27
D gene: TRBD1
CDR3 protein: CASSLKGTATNTEAFF
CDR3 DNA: TGTGCCAGCAGTTTAAAAGGGACAGCCACGAACACTGAAGCTTTCTTT

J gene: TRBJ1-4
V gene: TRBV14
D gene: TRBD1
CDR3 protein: CASSRPGQGSWANEKLFF
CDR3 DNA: TGTGCCAGCAGCCGCCCGGGACAGGGGAGTTGGGCTAATGAAAAACTGTTTTTT

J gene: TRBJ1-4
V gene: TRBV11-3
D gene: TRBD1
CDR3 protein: CASSRDRGEEKLFF
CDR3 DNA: TGTGCCAGCAGCCGAGACAGGGGAGAGGAAAAACTGTTTTTT